This record looks at one TCR beta chain sequence and its context. No cognate antigen has been identified for it. No per-base quality is available; no much larger clone lies one base away. The sample belongs to a study of identical twins (dated by TCRdb to the mid-2010s). In the study overall: The study deep-sequenced TCR alpha and beta repertoires from monozygotic twins, unrelated adults of various ages and cord blood to test whether fetal clonotypes persist. To rule out contamination, replicate twin experiments were performed at different times with different library preparation protocols.

Every donor in the study was a healthy Caucasian. Three pairs of female monozygotic twins, all aged roughly 18 to 29 years, were included in the twin cohort. Positive isolation kits from Invitrogen were used to isolate CD4+ and CD8+ T cell populations. Library preparation employed 5' RACE. Instrument used: Illumina HiSeq 2000. A universal primer binding site was added through template switching, and the final cDNA carried a unique molecular identifier so that TCR cDNA molecules could be counted accurately. First-strand cDNA for TCR alpha and beta chains was synthesized from specific primers in the conserved constant-segment region. To control for contamination, every cDNA library carried two barcodes: a SMART-Mk sample barcode plus Illumina barcodes. TruSeq adapter sequences, together with Illumina sample barcodes, were added in two successive PCR steps. The Illumina HiSeq platform was used with custom primers to sequence TCR alpha and beta cDNA libraries. The authors' analysis ran thus. MiGEC processed the raw reads to extract unique molecular identifiers, while MiXCR was used to determine the CDR3 positions. For each individual, recombination models were inferred using an EM algorithm with the repgenHMM and IGoR tools. The tcR package in R was used for shared clonotype analysis, with sharing normalized by the product of cloneset sizes. To study raw recombination free of thymic and clonal selection effects, out-of-frame nonproductive sequences were analyzed. Using fastp at Q25 and MiXCR, TCRdb reprocessed the public reads and kept productive beta chains. Every distinct CDR3 protein forms one entry, paired with its most common genes and DNA. V and J calls and clone size were set by TCRdb, not the authors. The sample profile shows 450,000 to 600,000 distinct CDR3 sequences; around 20% of them were found once. Approximately 0.52% of the sample is taken by the ten largest.

Including the terminal cysteine and phenylalanine, the CDR3 comprises 16 residues. Only the CDR3 region is kept as DNA, spanning 48 bases read in frame from base 1. V sheds 7 bases and J sheds 0 bases, leaving 13 bases between their ends. What the study reported, not specific to this receptor: The excess sharing between twins in beta out-of-frame sequences was weaker because fewer shared sequences reduced the signal-to-noise ratio. Compared with coincidental sharing between unrelated individuals, out-of-frame TCR alpha sequences shared between twins showed an excess of sequences with low generation probability. Fewer insertions were carried by abundant cord blood beta clonotypes, a similar but weaker trend appeared in young adult naive repertoires, and no such trend appeared in memory repertoires. In monozygotic twins, recombination models systematically underestimated out-of-frame TCR alpha sharing, but the models matched the sharing seen between unrelated individuals. Because the same donors could not be followed over many years, conclusions were based on cross-sectional statistical analysis. Zero-insertion analyses could be partly confounded by invariant T cells such as MAIT and iNKT, although diverse VJ usage argued against such confounding for most clonotypes.

A further study also used this sample, focusing on yellow fever vaccine responses in identical twins. That second publication adds: According to the authors, the vaccine-induced T cell response in identical twins seemed to be partly convergent and partly specific to each individual. The study precisely tracked vaccine-responding T cell clones in identical twins.

The chain was built from TRBV12-3 or TRBV12-4 and TRBJ2-6; the D gene cannot be resolved reliably. The specimen sequenced was CD4+ T cells sorted from blood. This TCR came from a woman aged 18-29 years in good health. The CDR3 region has the sequence CASTLASSSGANVLTF. The sequence in DNA is TGTGCCAGCACCCTTGCCAGTAGCTCTGGGGCCAACGTCCTGACTTTC.